A selection of T cell receptor beta chains follows, all from one sample in a study of blood T cell repertoires in COVID-19. This table comes from immunoSEQ multiplex PCR, and its TCRdb copy is limited to in-frame clones, with some not included. Here the sample spans approximately 200,000 clones, about 90% being singletons. The sequencing sample was made of peripheral blood. The source of these receptors is a woman aged 50 to 60 with acute or convalescent COVID-19. CDR3s include the opening cysteine and the closing phenylalanine or tryptophan. Each record gives: clone size, J gene, CDR3 length, V gene, D gene, CDR3 DNA, CDR3 protein. The D gene is left open where the match is weak. For some rows the clone size is stated as once, few or many, or as a class when expanded; others skip it.

.	TRBJ1-3	18	TRBV6-2/TRBV6-3	.	TGTGCCAGCAGTTACTCGAACCCCGGGATCATCTCTGGAAACACCATATATTTT	CASSYSNPGIISGNTIYF
.	TRBJ2-7	12	TRBV7-9	.	TGTGCCAGCAGCTTATCTACCGGCGAGCAGTACTTC	CASSLSTGEQYF
.	TRBJ2-1	15	TRBV27	.	TGTGCCAGCAGTTTATGGGGCGCCAACTACAATGAGCAGTTCTTC	CASSLWGANYNEQFF
.	TRBJ1-1	13	TRBV11-2	TRBD1	TGTGCCAGCAGAGGACAGGTGAACACTGAAGCTTTCTTT	CASRGQVNTEAFF
.	TRBJ1-4	14	TRBV7-9	TRBD1	TGTGCCAGCAGCTTGGGACAGCTGGATGAAAAACTGTTTTTT	CASSLGQLDEKLFF
.	TRBJ1-2	15	TRBV7-9	TRBD1	TGTGCCAGCAGCTTTGGGACAGGGATATACTATGGCTACACCTTC	CASSFGTGIYYGYTF
.	TRBJ1-6	15	TRBV6-5	.	TGTGCCAGCAGTTATGGAGGGACGGATAATTCACCCCTCCACTTT	CASSYGGTDNSPLHF
.	TRBJ2-7	15	TRBV3-1/TRBV3-2	TRBD1	TGTGCCAGCAGCCAAAAGGGGACAGGGCCGAACGAGCAGTACTTC	CASSQKGTGPNEQYF
.	TRBJ2-3	16	TRBV3-1/TRBV3-2	TRBD2	TGTGCCAGCAGCCATTCCGGACTAGAGGTCCCAGATACGCAGTATTTT	CASSHSGLEVPDTQYF
.	TRBJ2-3	13	TRBV19	.	TGTGCCAGTCAGGGGTTAGGAACAGATACGCAGTATTTT	CASQGLGTDTQYF
.	TRBJ2-1	14	TRBV10-3	TRBD2	TGTGCCATCAGTGTTTCACTAGCGCCTAATGAGCAGTTCTTC	CAISVSLAPNEQFF
few	TRBJ2-2	15	TRBV6-6	.	TGTGCCAGCAGTTACAACAGGGCCGACACCGGGGAGCTGTTTTTT	CASSYNRADTGELFF
once	TRBJ1-1	14	TRBV25-1	TRBD1	TGTGCCAGCACCTTAGGGACAGGGGCCACTGAAGCTTTCTTT	CASTLGTGATEAFF
.	TRBJ1-2	17	TRBV5-6	.	TGTGCCAGCAGCTTGGGGCTCAGGGCATTGGAAAACTATGGCTACACCTTC	CASSLGLRALENYGYTF
once	TRBJ1-4	15	TRBV9	.	TGTGCCAGCAGCGCCCTCGGCGGGGTTCATGAAAAACTGTTTTTT	CASSALGGVHEKLFF
once	TRBJ2-4	17	TRBV4-3	TRBD1	TGCGCCAGCAGCTTAATGTCCGGGACAGTGGATAGAAACATTCAGTACTTC	CASSLMSGTVDRNIQYF
.	TRBJ2-7	14	TRBV9	TRBD2	TGTGCCAGCAGCGCTAGCGGGAGCCCCTACGAGCAGTACTTC	CASSASGSPYEQYF
.	TRBJ2-2	13	TRBV5-1	.	TGCGCCAGCAGCTTGGTTGTAACCGGGGAGCTGTTTTTT	CASSLVVTGELFF
.	TRBJ1-5	13	TRBV30	.	TGTGCCTGGAGTGACAGGGCGGGTCAGCCCCAGCATTTT	CAWSDRAGQPQHF
.	TRBJ2-1	14	TRBV6-2/TRBV6-3	TRBD2	TGTGCCAGCAGTTGGACTAGCGGGATCAATGAGCAGTTCTTC	CASSWTSGINEQFF
.	TRBJ2-5	17	TRBV5-1	TRBD2	TGCGCCAGCAGCTTCCTCCGGCGGGAGGGCCCCCGAGAGACCCAGTACTTC	CASSFLRREGPRETQYF
few	TRBJ1-2	14	TRBV6-1	.	TGTGCCAGCAGTGAAAGAGGTATGGGTGGCGGCTACACCTTC	CASSERGMGGGYTF
.	TRBJ1-5	14	TRBV6-5	.	TGTGCCAGCAGTTACAGGGAGGACAATCAGCCCCAGCATTTT	CASSYREDNQPQHF
.	TRBJ2-7	16	TRBV3-1/TRBV3-2	TRBD2	TGTGCCAGCAGCCAAAGCATGACTAGCGGGAGCCACGAGCAGTACTTC	CASSQSMTSGSHEQYF
.	TRBJ2-3	13	TRBV30	.	TGTGCCTGGAGTGTACCGGGAGCAGATACGCAGTATTTT	CAWSVPGADTQYF
.	TRBJ2-5	15	TRBV7-3	TRBD2	TGTGCCAGCAGTACTAGCCCCCGGGGGGGCGAGACCCAGTACTTC	CASSTSPRGGETQYF
.	TRBJ2-3	15	TRBV5-1	.	TGCGCCAGCAGCTTAGTTGGCAGGGGCGCAGATACGCAGTATTTT	CASSLVGRGADTQYF
.	TRBJ1-5	18	TRBV6-6	.	TGTGCCAGCAGTCTCATCACAGGGATAGGGGATAGCAATCAGCCCCAGCATTTT	CASSLITGIGDSNQPQHF
.	TRBJ1-4	17	TRBV10-3	TRBD1	TGTGCCATCGGAAACAGGGGGCAGAGTGTAACTAATGAAAAACTGTTTTTT	CAIGNRGQSVTNEKLFF
.	TRBJ2-2	15	TRBV3-1/TRBV3-2	TRBD2	TGTGCCAGCAGTACTAGCGGGGGGAACACCGGGGAGCTGTTTTTT	CASSTSGGNTGELFF
.	TRBJ2-7	11	TRBV20-1	.	TGCAGTGCCGACTGGATGGGCGAGCAGTACTTC	CSADWMGEQYF
once	TRBJ2-2	19	TRBV5-1	TRBD2	TGCGCCAGCAGCTTGGAGCTAGCGGGGGGGCCGCGGGTCACCGGGGAGCTGTTTTTT	CASSLELAGGPRVTGELFF
.	TRBJ1-2	11	TRBV24-1	.	TGTGCCACCAGTGTTCGTAATGGCTACACCTTC	CATSVRNGYTF
.	TRBJ1-1	13	TRBV6-5	TRBD1	TGTGCCAGCAGCTGGGACAGTTCCACTGAAGCTTTCTTT	CASSWDSSTEAFF
few	TRBJ1-4	15	TRBV4-2	.	TGTGCCAGCAGCCAAGAACCGGGGAGGACAGAAAAACTGTTTTTT	CASSQEPGRTEKLFF
.	TRBJ2-7	14	TRBV11-2	.	TGTGCCAGCAGCTGGCGGTGGAGCTCCTACGAGCAGTACTTC	CASSWRWSSYEQYF
.	TRBJ2-3	16	TRBV18	TRBD1	TGTGCCAGCTCACCAACAGGGGGCCGAACCACAGATACGCAGTATTTT	CASSPTGGRTTDTQYF
.	TRBJ2-3	18	TRBV7-6	TRBD2	TGTGCCAGCAGCTTACGCGGCGGGGGGCATACTAGCACAGATACGCAGTATTTT	CASSLRGGGHTSTDTQYF
.	TRBJ1-6	14	TRBV27	.	TGTGCCAGCAGCCCCAGGGGAGATAATTCACCCCTCCACTTT	CASSPRGDNSPLHF
.	TRBJ1-5	17	TRBV5-6	TRBD1	TGTGCCAGCAGCTCAACAACCAGGGGGTATAGCAATCAGCCCCAGCATTTT	CASSSTTRGYSNQPQHF
.	TRBJ2-7	16	TRBV19	.	TGTGCCAGTACCCATGTCGGCGGTAGCTTAACCTACGAGCAGTACTTC	CASTHVGGSLTYEQYF
.	TRBJ1-6	15	TRBV4-3	.	TGCGCCAGCAGCCAAGATTACCAGTATAATTCACCCCTCCACTTT	CASSQDYQYNSPLHF